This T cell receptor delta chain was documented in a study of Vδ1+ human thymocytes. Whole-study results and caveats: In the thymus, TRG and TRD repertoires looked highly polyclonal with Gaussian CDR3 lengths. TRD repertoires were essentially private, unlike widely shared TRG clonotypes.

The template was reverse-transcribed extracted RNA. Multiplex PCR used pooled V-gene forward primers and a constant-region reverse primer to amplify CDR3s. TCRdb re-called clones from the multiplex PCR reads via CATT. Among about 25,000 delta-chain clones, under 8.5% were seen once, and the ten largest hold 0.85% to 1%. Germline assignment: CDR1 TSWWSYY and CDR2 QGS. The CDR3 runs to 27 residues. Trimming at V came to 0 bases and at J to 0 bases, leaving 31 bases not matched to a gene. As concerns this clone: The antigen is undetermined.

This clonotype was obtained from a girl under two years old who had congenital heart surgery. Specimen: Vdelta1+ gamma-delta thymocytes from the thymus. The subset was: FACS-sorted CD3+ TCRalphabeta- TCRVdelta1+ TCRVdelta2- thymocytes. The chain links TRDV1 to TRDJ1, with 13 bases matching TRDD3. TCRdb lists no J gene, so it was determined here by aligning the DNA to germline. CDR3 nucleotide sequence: TGTGCTCTTGGGGAACTAATTCCCTTCCCACGCCTACTCCCCAAGACTGGGGGATACGAGTACACCGATAAACTCATCTTT. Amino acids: CALGELIPFPRLLPKTGGYEYTDKLIF.